This T cell receptor beta chain is from a study of T cell responses to AZD1222 COVID-19 vaccine. Study-wide results and caveats: Donors were chiefly white British, with a greater number of females, and clonal diversity was perhaps underestimated. There were vaccine-associated CD4 TCRs across spike, dominant at 160-218 and 743-854. Without day 14 samples, only post-peak T cell repertoires were studied. Unmutated regions of variants are reportedly targeted by nearly half of spike-specific TCRs.

On this clone: Its antigen remains unknown.

Produced via immunoSEQ multiplex PCR; TCRdb's table is partial and in-frame only. The table has about 150,000 clones, over 75% seen once. The V and J ends lost 5 bases and 4 bases respectively, with 14 bases between them. CDR3 length: 14 residues. Per germline, CDR1 SGHTA and CDR2 FQGNSA. The V and J genes are TRBV7-2 and TRBJ1-2, with D hard to call. The receptor was derived from an adult who received the AZD1222 COVID-19 vaccine. The specimen comprised peripheral blood, sampled 28 days after the second AZD1222 dose. CDR3 in amino acids: CASSPGGRPYGYTF. In nucleotides, the CDR3 is TGTGCCAGCAGCCCAGGAGGCAGGCCCTATGGCTACACCTTC.